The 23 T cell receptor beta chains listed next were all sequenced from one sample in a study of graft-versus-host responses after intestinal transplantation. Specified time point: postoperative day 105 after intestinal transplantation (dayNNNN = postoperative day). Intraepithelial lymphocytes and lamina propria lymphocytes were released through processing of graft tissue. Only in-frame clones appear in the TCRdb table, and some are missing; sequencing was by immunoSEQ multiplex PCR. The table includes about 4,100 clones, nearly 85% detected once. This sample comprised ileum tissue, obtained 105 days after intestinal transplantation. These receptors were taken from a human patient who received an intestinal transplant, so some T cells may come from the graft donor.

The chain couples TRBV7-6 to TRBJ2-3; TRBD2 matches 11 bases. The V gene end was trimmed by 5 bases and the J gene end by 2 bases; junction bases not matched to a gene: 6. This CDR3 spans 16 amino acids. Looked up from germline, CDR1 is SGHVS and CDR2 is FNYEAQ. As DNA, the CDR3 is TGTGCCAGCAGCGGGGGACTAGCGGTTTTCACAGATACGCAGTATTTT. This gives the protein CASSGGLAVFTDTQYF. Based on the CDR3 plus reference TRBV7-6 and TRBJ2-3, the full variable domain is GAGVSQSPRYKVTKRGQDVALRCDPISGHVSLYWYRQALGQGPEFLTYFNYEAQQDKSGLPNDRFSAERPEGSISTLTIQRTEQRDSAMYRCASSGGLAVFTDTQYFGPGTRLTVL.

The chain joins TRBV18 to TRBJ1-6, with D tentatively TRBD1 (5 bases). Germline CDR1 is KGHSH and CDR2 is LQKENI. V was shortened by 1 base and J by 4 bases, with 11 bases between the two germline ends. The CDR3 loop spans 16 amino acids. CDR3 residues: CASSPLYRQYNSPLHF. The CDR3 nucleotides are TGTGCCAGCTCACCACTTTACCGACAGTATAATTCACCCCTCCACTTT.

DNA for the CDR3: TGTGCCAGCAGTGCGGGGGTGTCCAGGGGTGAGACCCAGTACTTC. It encodes CASSAGVSRGETQYF. J is TRBJ2-5 and V is TRBV25-1, with D possibly being TRBD1 or TRBD2 (6 bases each). Germline assignment: CDR1 MGHDK and CDR2 SYGVNS. The germline V and J ends were trimmed by 4 bases and 5 bases, with 17 bases remaining between them. This CDR3 region has 15 residues.

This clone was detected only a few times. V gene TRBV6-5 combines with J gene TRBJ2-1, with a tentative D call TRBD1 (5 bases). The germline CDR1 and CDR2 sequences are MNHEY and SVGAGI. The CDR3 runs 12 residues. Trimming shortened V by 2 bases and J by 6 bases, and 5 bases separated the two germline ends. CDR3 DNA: TGTGCCAGCAGTTACAGGGGCAATGAGCAGTTCTTC. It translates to CASSYRGNEQFF.

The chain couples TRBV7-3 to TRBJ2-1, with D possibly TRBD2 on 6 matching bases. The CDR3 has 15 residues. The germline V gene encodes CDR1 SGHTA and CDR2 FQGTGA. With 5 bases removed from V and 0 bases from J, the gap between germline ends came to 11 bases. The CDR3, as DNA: TGTGCCAGCAGCATTAGCGGTAGCTCCTACAATGAGCAGTTCTTC. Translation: CASSISGSSYNEQFF.

Written as DNA, the CDR3 is TGTGCCAGCAGCGTAGACCCCTCTGGCGGGGTGTTAAATACGCAGTATTTT. Its translation is CASSVDPSGGVLNTQYF. V gene TRBV9 combines with J gene TRBJ2-3; D is perhaps TRBD2 (6 bases). This CDR3 has 17 amino acids. Germline V gene lookup returns CDR1 SGDLS and CDR2 YYNGEE. V shed 0 bases and J shed 7 bases, with 21 bases lying between them.

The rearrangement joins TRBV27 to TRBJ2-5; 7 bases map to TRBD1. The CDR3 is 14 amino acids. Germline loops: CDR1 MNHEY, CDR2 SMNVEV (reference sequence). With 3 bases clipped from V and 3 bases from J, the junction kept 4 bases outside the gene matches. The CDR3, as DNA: TGTGCCAGCAGTTTCTCCGGGACAGAAGAGACCCAGTACTTC. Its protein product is CASSFSGTEETQYF.

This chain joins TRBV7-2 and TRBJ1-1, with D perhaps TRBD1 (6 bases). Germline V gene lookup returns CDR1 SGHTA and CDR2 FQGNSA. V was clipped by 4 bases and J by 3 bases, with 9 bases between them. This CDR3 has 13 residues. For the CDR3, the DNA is TGTGCCAGCAGCTACAGGGAGTACACTGAAGCTTTCTTT. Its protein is CASSYREYTEAFF. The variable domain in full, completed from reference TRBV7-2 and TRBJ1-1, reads GAGVSQSPSNKVTEKGKDVELRCDPISGHTALYWYRQSLGQGLEFLIYFQGNSAPDKSGLPSDRFSAERTGGSVSTLTIQRTQQEDSAVYLCASSYREYTEAFFGQGTRLTVV.

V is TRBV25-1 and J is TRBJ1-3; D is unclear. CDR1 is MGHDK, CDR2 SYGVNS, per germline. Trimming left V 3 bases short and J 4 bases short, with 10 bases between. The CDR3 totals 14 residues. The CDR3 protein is CASSDARLGNTIYF. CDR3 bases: TGTGCCAGCAGTGATGCCAGATTGGGAAACACCATATATTTT.

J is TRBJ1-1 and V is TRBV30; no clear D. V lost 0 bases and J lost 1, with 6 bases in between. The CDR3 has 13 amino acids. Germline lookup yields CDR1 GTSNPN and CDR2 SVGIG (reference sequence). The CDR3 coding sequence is TGTGCCTGGAGTGTCGGCGGGAACACTGAAGCTTTCTTT. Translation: CAWSVGGNTEAFF. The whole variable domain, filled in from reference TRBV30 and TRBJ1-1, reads SQTIHQWPATLVQPVGSPLSLECTVEGTSNPNLYWYRQAAGRGLQLLFYSVGIGQISSEVPQNLSASRPQDRQFILSSKKLLLSDSGFYLCAWSVGGNTEAFFGQGTRLTVV.

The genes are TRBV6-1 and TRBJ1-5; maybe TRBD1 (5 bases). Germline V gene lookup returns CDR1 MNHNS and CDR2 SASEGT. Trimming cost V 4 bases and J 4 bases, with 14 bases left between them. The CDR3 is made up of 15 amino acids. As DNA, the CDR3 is TGTGCCAGCAGTGTACAGGAGGAAGGAAATCAGCCCCAGCATTTT. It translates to CASSVQEEGNQPQHF.

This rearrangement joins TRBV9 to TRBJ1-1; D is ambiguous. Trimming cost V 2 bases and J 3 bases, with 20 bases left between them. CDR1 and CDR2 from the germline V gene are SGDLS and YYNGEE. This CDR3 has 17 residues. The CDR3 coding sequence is TGTGCCAGCAGCGTCGATCCCCCCCCACTTCTTCACACTGAAGCTTTCTTT. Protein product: CASSVDPPPLLHTEAFF.

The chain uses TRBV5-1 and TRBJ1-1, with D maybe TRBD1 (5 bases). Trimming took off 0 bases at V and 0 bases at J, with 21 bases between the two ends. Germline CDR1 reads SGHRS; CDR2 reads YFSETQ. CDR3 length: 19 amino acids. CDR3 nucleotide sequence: TGCGCCAGCAGCTTGGTCTGGTGGCAGGGCCCATACATGAACACTGAAGCTTTCTTT. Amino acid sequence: CASSLVWWQGPYMNTEAFF.

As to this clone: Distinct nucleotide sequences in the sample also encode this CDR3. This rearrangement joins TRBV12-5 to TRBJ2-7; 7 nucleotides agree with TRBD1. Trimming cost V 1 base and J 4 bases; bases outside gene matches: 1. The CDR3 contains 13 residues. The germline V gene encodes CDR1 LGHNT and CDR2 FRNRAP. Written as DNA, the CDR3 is TGTGCTAGTGGTTTGGACAGGGGTTACGAGCAGTACTTC. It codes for CASGLDRGYEQYF.

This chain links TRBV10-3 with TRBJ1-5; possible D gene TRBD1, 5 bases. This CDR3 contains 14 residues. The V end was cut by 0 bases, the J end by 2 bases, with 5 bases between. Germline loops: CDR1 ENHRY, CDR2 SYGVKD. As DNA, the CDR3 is TGTGCCATCAGTGAGTCACAGGGCAATCAGCCCCAGCATTTT. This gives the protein CAISESQGNQPQHF.

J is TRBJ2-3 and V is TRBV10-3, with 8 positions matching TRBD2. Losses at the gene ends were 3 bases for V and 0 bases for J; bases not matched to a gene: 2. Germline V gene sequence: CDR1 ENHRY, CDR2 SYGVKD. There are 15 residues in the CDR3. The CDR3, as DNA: TGTGCCATCAGTGACGCTAGCGGGAGCACAGATACGCAGTATTTT. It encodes CAISDASGSTDTQYF.

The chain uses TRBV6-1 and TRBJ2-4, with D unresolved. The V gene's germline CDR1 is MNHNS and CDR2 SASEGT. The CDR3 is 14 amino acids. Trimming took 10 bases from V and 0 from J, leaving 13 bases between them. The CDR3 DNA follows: TGTGCCACATTCGGTCTCCTAGCCAAAAACATTCAGTACTTC. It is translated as CATFGLLAKNIQYF.

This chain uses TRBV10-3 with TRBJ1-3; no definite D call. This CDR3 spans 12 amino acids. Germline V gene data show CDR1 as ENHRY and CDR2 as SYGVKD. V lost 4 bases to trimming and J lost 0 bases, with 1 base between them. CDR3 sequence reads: CAISGSGNTIYF. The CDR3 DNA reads TGTGCCATCAGTGGCTCTGGAAACACCATATATTTT.

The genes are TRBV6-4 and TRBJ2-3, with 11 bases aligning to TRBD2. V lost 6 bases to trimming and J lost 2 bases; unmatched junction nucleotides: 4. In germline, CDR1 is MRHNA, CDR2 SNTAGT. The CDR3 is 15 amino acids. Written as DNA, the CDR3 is TGTGCCAGCAGCGGGACTAGCGGAACCACAGATACGCAGTATTTT. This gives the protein CASSGTSGTTDTQYF.

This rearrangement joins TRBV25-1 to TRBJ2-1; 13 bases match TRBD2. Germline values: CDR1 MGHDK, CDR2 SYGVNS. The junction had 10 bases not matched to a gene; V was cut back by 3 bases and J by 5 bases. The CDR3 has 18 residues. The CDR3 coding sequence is TGTGCCAGCAGTGATAAGACTAGCGGGGGGATAGTACACAATGAGCAGTTCTTC. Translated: CASSDKTSGGIVHNEQFF.

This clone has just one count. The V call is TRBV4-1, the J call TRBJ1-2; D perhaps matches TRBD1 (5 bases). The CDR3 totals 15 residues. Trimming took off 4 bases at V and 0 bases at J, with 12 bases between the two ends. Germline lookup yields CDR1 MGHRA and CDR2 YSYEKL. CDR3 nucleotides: TGCGCCAGCAGCCTCACAGGATTAGCTAACTATGGCTACACCTTC. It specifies CASSLTGLANYGYTF.

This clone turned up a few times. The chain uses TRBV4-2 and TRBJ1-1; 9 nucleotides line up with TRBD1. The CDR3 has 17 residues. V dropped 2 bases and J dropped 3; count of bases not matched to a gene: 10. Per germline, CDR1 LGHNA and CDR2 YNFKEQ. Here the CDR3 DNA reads TGTGCCAGCAGCCAACATACCAGGAGGACAGGGGACACTGAAGCTTTCTTT. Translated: CASSQHTRRTGDTEAFF.

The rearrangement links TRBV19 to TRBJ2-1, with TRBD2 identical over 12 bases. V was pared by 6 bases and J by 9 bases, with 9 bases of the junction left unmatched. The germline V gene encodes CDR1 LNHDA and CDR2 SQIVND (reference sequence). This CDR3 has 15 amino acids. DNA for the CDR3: TGTGCCAGTAGCGTGACTAGCGGGAGCGTCGGTGAGCAGTTCTTC. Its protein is CASSVTSGSVGEQFF.